This T cell receptor (beta chain) was identified in a study of blood T cells in healthy people across ages. Overall study results and limits: The recorded TCR beta diversity per million T cells decreased in a roughly linear manner with age. Diversity of TCR beta correlated strongly with naive T cell percentage.

Next came a second PCR, run for roughly 7 to 12 cycles, which used a sample-barcoded 5' primer along with a J-beta primer mix. Each sample yielded at least 2.5 million CDR3-containing paired-end reads. MiXCR was run by TCRdb on the 5' RACE reads, yielding one entry per CDR3 protein. The table shows under 800,000 distinct CDR3 sequences, with under 25% occurring only once. It was around 9 milliliters of peripheral blood that were drawn from each donor. V gave up 3 bases and J gave up 8 bases, with 12 bases separating them. The germline V gene encodes CDR1 LGHNT and CDR2 FRNRAP. The CDR3 contains 13 residues. This clonotype was detected only a few times. The antigen is not known.

The chain links TRBV12-5 to TRBJ2-3; D tentatively reads TRBD1 or TRBD2 (5 bases each). The clonotype comes from a man aged 70-80 years in good health. What was sequenced was blood. CDR3 residues: CASGLDGASTQYF. DNA for the CDR3: TGTGCTAGTGGTTTAGACGGGGCTTCTACGCAGTATTTT.